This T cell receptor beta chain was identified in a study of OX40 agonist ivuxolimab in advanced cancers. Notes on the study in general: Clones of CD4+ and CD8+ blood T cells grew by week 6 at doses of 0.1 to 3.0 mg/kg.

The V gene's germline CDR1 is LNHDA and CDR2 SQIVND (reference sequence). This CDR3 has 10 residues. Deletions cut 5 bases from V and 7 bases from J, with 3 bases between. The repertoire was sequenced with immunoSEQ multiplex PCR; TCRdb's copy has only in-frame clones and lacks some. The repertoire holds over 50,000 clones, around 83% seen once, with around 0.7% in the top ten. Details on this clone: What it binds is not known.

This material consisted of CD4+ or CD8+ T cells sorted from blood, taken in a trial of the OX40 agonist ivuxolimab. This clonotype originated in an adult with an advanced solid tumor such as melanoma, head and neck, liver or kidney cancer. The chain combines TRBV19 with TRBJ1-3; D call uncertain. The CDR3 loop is CASSGNTIYF. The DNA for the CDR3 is TGTGCCAGTAGTGGCAACACCATATATTTT.